These 6 T cell receptor beta chains came from one sample sequenced in a study of neurological immune-mediated disorders. Each CDR3 protein is one row after TCRdb ran MiXCR on the 5' RACE reads. The sample yields about 71,000 distinct CDR3 sequences, under 5% seen once. The specimen sequenced was PBMCs. These receptors were taken from a man aged 30 to 45 with multiple sclerosis.

This clonotype was detected many times. The chain recombines TRBV5-1 with TRBJ2-1; TRBD2 matches at 10 bases. The germline gives CDR1 SGHRS, CDR2 YFSETQ. This CDR3 contains 17 residues. Trimming cost V 0 bases and J 6 bases; bases outside gene matches: 9. The CDR3 spells CASSLGASGGRGNEQFF. CDR3 DNA sequence: TGCGCCAGCAGCTTGGGGGCTAGCGGGGGCCGAGGCAATGAGCAGTTCTTC. Using reference TRBV5-1 and TRBJ2-1 for the parts outside the CDR3, the full variable domain is KAGVTQTPRYLIKTRGQQVTLSCSPISGHRSVSWYQQTPGQGLQFLFEYFSETQRNKGNFPGRFSGRQFSNSRSEMNVSTLELGDSALYLCASSLGASGGRGNEQFFGPGTRLTVL.

This clonotype was picked up a small number of times. The chain combines TRBV12-3 or TRBV12-4 with TRBJ1-1; D gene ambiguous. The CDR3 has 15 residues. The V and J ends lost 7 bases and 1 base respectively, with 16 bases between them. In nucleotides, the CDR3 is TGTGCCAGCACCGCCGGTTTCACCACGAACACTGAAGCTTTCTTT. Translation gives CASTAGFTTNTEAFF.

For the CDR3, the DNA is TGCGCCAGCAGCTTTGCGAATGAGCAGTTCTTC. It is translated as CASSFANEQFF. The chain uses TRBV5-1 and TRBJ2-1, with D hard to call. With 2 bases removed from V and 7 bases from J, the gap between germline ends came to 4 bases. The CDR3 is 11 residues long. CDR1 and CDR2 from the germline V gene are SGHRS and YFSETQ. Full variable domain (rest looked up from reference TRBV5-1 and TRBJ2-1): KAGVTQTPRYLIKTRGQQVTLSCSPISGHRSVSWYQQTPGQGLQFLFEYFSETQRNKGNFPGRFSGRQFSNSRSEMNVSTLELGDSALYLCASSFANEQFFGPGTRLTVL.

The chain links TRBV5-1 to TRBJ2-5; D possibly matches TRBD1 or TRBD2 (5 bases each). Germline-derived CDR1 and CDR2 are SGHRS and YFSETQ. V was trimmed by 4 bases and J by 0 bases, leaving 10 bases between them. This CDR3 has 14 residues. CDR3 in amino acids: CASSPGTNQETQYF. CDR3 in DNA: TGCGCCAGCAGCCCAGGGACGAACCAAGAGACCCAGTACTTC.

This clonotype was counted at least ten times. This chain links TRBV7-2 with TRBJ1-4; D unclear. Germline V gene sequence: CDR1 SGHTA, CDR2 FQGNSA. This CDR3 spans 14 amino acids. Trimming cost V 1 base and J 2 bases, with 5 bases left between them. DNA of the CDR3: TGTGCCAGCAGCTTAGGGTTGACTAATGAAAAACTGTTTTTT. This gives the protein CASSLGLTNEKLFF.

At least ten counts were recorded for this clonotype. This rearrangement joins TRBV12-3 or TRBV12-4 to TRBJ1-1, with D unclear. V lost 6 bases, J lost 4 bases, and 21 bases lay in between. The CDR3 contains 16 residues. CDR3 loop: CASRPLVLAGSTEAFF. Here the CDR3 DNA reads TGTGCCAGCAGACCATTAGTTTTAGCGGGCAGCACTGAAGCTTTCTTT.